These T cell receptor beta chains were read from a single sample in a study of shared clonotypes between healthy human individuals. Produced via immunoSEQ multiplex PCR; TCRdb's table is partial and in-frame only. The table shows hundreds of thousands of clones, with about 95% occurring only once. The source material was naive CD8+ T cells sorted from blood. All receptors come from a woman aged 25-40 years in good health. CDR3s include the opening cysteine and the closing phenylalanine or tryptophan. The D gene is left open where the match is weak. The size of a clone is reported for some rows only, either as once, few or many, or as a class for expanded clones.

clone size	J gene	V gene	D gene	CDR3 DNA	CDR3 protein
NA	TRBJ2-1	TRBV29-1	TRBD2	TGCAGCGGGGGGAGGGCCGGCTCCTACAATGAGCAGTTCTTC	CSGGRAGSYNEQFF
NA	TRBJ2-7	TRBV28	NA	TGTGCCAGCGGCAGGGGCTACGAGCAGTACTTC	CASGRGYEQYF
NA	TRBJ2-3	TRBV5-6	NA	TGTGCCAGCAGCTTGGGGTATGATACGCAGTATTTT	CASSLGYDTQYF
NA	TRBJ2-5	TRBV7-8	NA	TGTGCCAGCAGCTCGTCCCCGGTGGAGCAGTACTTC	CASSSSPVEQYF
NA	TRBJ2-1	TRBV27	TRBD2	TGTGCCAGCAGTGGACCCGGGACTAGCGGGGCCTACAATGAGCAGTTCTTC	CASSGPGTSGAYNEQFF
NA	TRBJ2-7	TRBV10-1	NA	TGCGCCAGCAGTGTTGGAGGATCCTACGAGCAGTACTTC	CASSVGGSYEQYF
NA	TRBJ1-5	TRBV28	NA	TGTGCCAGCATCTTGGGGGCCTACAATCAGCCCCAGCATTTT	CASILGAYNQPQHF
NA	TRBJ2-7	TRBV7-4	NA	TGTGCCAGCAGTTTTCAGGGTCTCGACGAGCAGTACTTC	CASSFQGLDEQYF
NA	TRBJ1-2	TRBV15	NA	TGTGCCACCAGCAGAGTAGGGGACGGGGGCTACACCTTC	CATSRVGDGGYTF
NA	TRBJ1-3	TRBV6-9	NA	TGTGCCAACTCGCGAGGGGGAAACCTCTCTGGAAACACCATATATTTT	CANSRGGNLSGNTIYF
NA	TRBJ1-2	TRBV19	NA	TGTGCCAGTAGTATTCAAGAGCGTAACTATGGCTACACCTTC	CASSIQERNYGYTF
NA	TRBJ2-7	TRBV5-4	NA	TGTGCCAGCAGCGGGGCCGGGCGGGAGCAGTACTTC	CASSGAGREQYF
NA	TRBJ1-5	TRBV6-1	NA	TGTGCCAGCAGTGATTGGGGGAACAATCAGCCCCAGCATTTT	CASSDWGNNQPQHF
NA	TRBJ1-2	TRBV13	TRBD1	TGTGCCAGCAGCATTCCGGGACAGGGGTATCATGGCTACACCTTC	CASSIPGQGYHGYTF
NA	TRBJ1-2	TRBV19	NA	TGTGCCAGTAGTATACGGACAGAAACTAACTATGGCTACACCTTC	CASSIRTETNYGYTF
NA	TRBJ2-7	TRBV28	TRBD2	TGTGCCAGCAGTACTAGCGGGAGAGGGTACGAGCAGTACTTC	CASSTSGRGYEQYF
NA	TRBJ2-3	TRBV10-1	NA	TGCGCCAGCAGTGACGGGCTAGTCACAGATACGCAGTATTTT	CASSDGLVTDTQYF
NA	TRBJ1-2	TRBV19	TRBD1	TGTGCCAGTCGTATGGCGGCAGGGGGCGACTATGGCTACACCTTC	CASRMAAGGDYGYTF
NA	TRBJ2-7	TRBV14	NA	TGTGCCAGCAGCCCCGGAGGGGAAGGCTCCTACGAGCAGTACTTC	CASSPGGEGSYEQYF
NA	TRBJ1-3	TRBV27	NA	TGTGCCAGCAGTTTATCTTCCAGCTCTGGAAACACCATATATTTT	CASSLSSSSGNTIYF
NA	TRBJ2-7	TRBV5-4	NA	TGTGCCAGCAGCTTGCGGGACGGGTCCTACGAGCAGTACTTC	CASSLRDGSYEQYF
NA	TRBJ2-2	TRBV28	NA	TGTGCCAGCAGTTTATTGACTGAGGAGCTGTTTTTT	CASSLLTEELFF
once	TRBJ2-2	TRBV11-2	NA	TGTGCCAGCAGCGATAAAAAAGCCAGGACGAACACCGGGGAGCTGTTTTTT	CASSDKKARTNTGELFF
NA	TRBJ1-2	TRBV28	NA	TGTGCCAGCACCCTGGAGAGGCAGGCCTCATATGGCTACACCTTC	CASTLERQASYGYTF
NA	TRBJ2-6	TRBV28	NA	TGTGCCAGCAGTTCCCCTGGGGACTCTGGGGCCAACGTCCTGACTTTC	CASSSPGDSGANVLTF
once	TRBJ1-1	TRBV10-1	TRBD1	TGCGCCAGCAGTGGGACAGGGCATCTTGGTGAAGCTTTCTTT	CASSGTGHLGEAFF
NA	TRBJ2-5	TRBV7-9	NA	TGTGCCAGCAGCTTAGAGATGAGGGGTGAGACCCAGTACTTC	CASSLEMRGETQYF
NA	TRBJ1-2	TRBV28	TRBD1	TGTGCCAGCAGTTCCACCCCGGGACAGAGGCATGGCTACACCTTC	CASSSTPGQRHGYTF
few	TRBJ1-1	TRBV19	NA	TGTGCCAGTACTCCGACCCTGGGGAACACTGAAGCTTTCTTT	CASTPTLGNTEAFF
NA	TRBJ2-7	TRBV10-3	TRBD1	TGTGCCATCAGAGGGGACAGGGTGGGTTACGAGCAGTACTTC	CAIRGDRVGYEQYF
NA	TRBJ2-7	TRBV19	NA	TGTGCCAGTAGTATCACCCCAACGGCCTACGAGCAGTACTTC	CASSITPTAYEQYF
once	TRBJ2-7	TRBV11-2	NA	TGTGCCAGCAGCTTAGCGAACGAGCAGTACTTC	CASSLANEQYF
NA	TRBJ2-7	TRBV6-5	TRBD1	TGTGCCAGCAGTTACGGGACAGGGACCTACGAGCAGTACTTC	CASSYGTGTYEQYF
NA	TRBJ1-2	TRBV28	TRBD1	TGTGCCAGCAGTTTCGAGAACAGGGGGACTGGCTACACCTTC	CASSFENRGTGYTF
NA	TRBJ2-7	TRBV2	NA	TGTGCCAGCAGTCCTGAGAGTAGTGTCTCCTACGAGCAGTACTTC	CASSPESSVSYEQYF
NA	TRBJ2-7	TRBV2	NA	TGTGCCAGCAGTGCCCGCGAGCAGTACTTC	CASSAREQYF
NA	TRBJ2-7	TRBV13	TRBD2	TGTGCCAGCAGCTTAATTGGGAGCGGGGGTCCCTACGAGCAGTACTTC	CASSLIGSGGPYEQYF
NA	TRBJ2-7	TRBV5-4	TRBD2	TGTGCCAGCAGTCCGGGACGGGGGGACGAGCAGTACTTC	CASSPGRGDEQYF
NA	TRBJ2-2	TRBV19	NA	TGTGCCAGTCGAACCGGGACACGTAACACCGGGGAGCTGTTTTTT	CASRTGTRNTGELFF
NA	TRBJ2-3	TRBV28	NA	TGTGCCAGCAGTTCCACAGACTACTCCGGTCCAGATACGCAGTATTTT	CASSSTDYSGPDTQYF
NA	TRBJ2-7	TRBV5-6	TRBD2	TGTGCCAGCAGCCTGGGGACTAGCGGAACTGACGAGCAGTACTTC	CASSLGTSGTDEQYF
NA	TRBJ2-4	TRBV5-4	NA	TGTGCCAGCAGTCACTGGCTAGCCAAAAACATTCAGTACTTC	CASSHWLAKNIQYF
NA	TRBJ2-3	TRBV5-6	NA	TGTGCCAGCAGCGACCTGGGGGCAGGCCCTGGGGATACGCAGTATTTT	CASSDLGAGPGDTQYF
NA	TRBJ2-7	TRBV28	TRBD1	TGTGCCAGCAGCCGGACAGGAGAAACCTACGAGCAGTACTTC	CASSRTGETYEQYF
once	TRBJ1-2	TRBV28	TRBD1	TGTGCCAGCATACCTATGTTCCGGACAGGCCCTAACTATGGCTACACCTTC	CASIPMFRTGPNYGYTF
NA	TRBJ1-1	TRBV27	NA	TGTGCCAGCAGTCCACGGACAAGAAACACTGAAGCTTTCTTT	CASSPRTRNTEAFF
NA	TRBJ2-1	TRBV15	NA	TGTGCCACCAGCAGAGATCGGACGGTTAATGAGCAGTTCTTC	CATSRDRTVNEQFF
NA	TRBJ1-1	TRBV2	NA	TGTGCCAGCAGCCTGATGGGGGGGGCCTTCGGGAACACTGAAGCTTTCTTT	CASSLMGGAFGNTEAFF
NA	TRBJ2-7	TRBV2	NA	TGTGCCAGCAGTGACTTGCGTTCCGGATCCTACGAGCAGTACTTC	CASSDLRSGSYEQYF
NA	TRBJ2-5	TRBV27	TRBD2	TGTGCCAGCAGCCCCGGGACTAGCGGGAGGGAGACCCAGTACTTC	CASSPGTSGRETQYF
NA	TRBJ2-7	TRBV19	TRBD2	TGTGCCAGTAGTAGCGCTAGCGGGAGAACCTACGAGCAGTACTTC	CASSSASGRTYEQYF
few	TRBJ2-7	TRBV6-1	TRBD2	TGTGCCAGCAGAGAAGCGGGGACTAGCGCCATAGCCGAGCAGTACTTC	CASREAGTSAIAEQYF
NA	TRBJ1-4	TRBV28	TRBD1	TGTGCCAGCAGTCAATACAGGGGAGTGGGTGAAAAACTGTTTTTT	CASSQYRGVGEKLFF
NA	TRBJ2-6	TRBV27	NA	TGTGCCAGCAGTTTACAGGGGTTAGGGGCCAACGTCCTGACTTTC	CASSLQGLGANVLTF
NA	TRBJ1-5	TRBV9	NA	TGTGCCAGCAGCTTCGAGGGTGGGCCCCAGCATTTT	CASSFEGGPQHF